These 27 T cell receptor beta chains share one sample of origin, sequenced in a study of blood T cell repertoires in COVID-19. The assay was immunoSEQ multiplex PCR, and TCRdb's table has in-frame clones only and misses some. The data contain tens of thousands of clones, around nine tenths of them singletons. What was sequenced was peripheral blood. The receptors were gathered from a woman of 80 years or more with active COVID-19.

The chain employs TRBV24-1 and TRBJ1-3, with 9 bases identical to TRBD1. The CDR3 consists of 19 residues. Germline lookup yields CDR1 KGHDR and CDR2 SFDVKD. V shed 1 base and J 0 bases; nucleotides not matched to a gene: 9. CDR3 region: CATSDLGQGTSISGNTIYF. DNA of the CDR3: TGTGCCACCAGTGATTTAGGACAGGGGACCTCAATCTCTGGAAACACCATATATTTT.

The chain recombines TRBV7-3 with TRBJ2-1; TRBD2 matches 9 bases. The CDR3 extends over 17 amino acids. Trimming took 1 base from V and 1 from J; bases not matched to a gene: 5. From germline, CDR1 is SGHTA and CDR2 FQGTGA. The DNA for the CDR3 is TGTGCCAGCAGCTTAATCCCTAGCGGGATATCCTACAATGAGCAGTTCTTC. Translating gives CASSLIPSGISYNEQFF.

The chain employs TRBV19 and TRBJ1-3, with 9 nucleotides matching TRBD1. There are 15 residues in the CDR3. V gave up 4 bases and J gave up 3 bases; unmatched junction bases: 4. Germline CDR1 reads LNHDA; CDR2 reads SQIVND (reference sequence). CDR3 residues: CASSTRTGVGNTIYF. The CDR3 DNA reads TGTGCCAGTAGTACCCGGACAGGGGTTGGAAACACCATATATTTT.

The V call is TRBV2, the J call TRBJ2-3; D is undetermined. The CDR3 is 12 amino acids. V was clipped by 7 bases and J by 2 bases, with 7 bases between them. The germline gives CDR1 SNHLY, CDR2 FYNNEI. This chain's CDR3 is CASTPNTDTQYF. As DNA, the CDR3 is TGTGCCAGCACCCCTAACACAGATACGCAGTATTTT.

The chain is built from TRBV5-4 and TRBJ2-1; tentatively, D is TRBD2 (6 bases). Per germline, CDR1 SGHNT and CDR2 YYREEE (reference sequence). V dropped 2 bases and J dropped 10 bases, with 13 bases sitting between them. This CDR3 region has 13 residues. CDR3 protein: CASSFSGRQEQFF. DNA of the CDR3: TGTGCCAGCAGCTTCTCCGGGAGACAAGAGCAGTTCTTC.

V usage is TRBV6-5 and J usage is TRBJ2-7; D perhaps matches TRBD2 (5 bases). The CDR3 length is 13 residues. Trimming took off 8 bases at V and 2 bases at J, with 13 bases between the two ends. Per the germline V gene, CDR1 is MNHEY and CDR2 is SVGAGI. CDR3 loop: CASQRSGPYEQYF. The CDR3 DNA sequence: TGTGCCAGCCAGCGGTCCGGGCCCTACGAGCAGTACTTC.

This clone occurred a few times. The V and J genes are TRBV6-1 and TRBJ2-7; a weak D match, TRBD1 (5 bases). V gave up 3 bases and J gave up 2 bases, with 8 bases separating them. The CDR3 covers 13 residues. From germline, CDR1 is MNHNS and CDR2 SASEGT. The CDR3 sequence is CASSDVGPYEQYF. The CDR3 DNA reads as TGTGCCAGCAGTGATGTGGGGCCCTACGAGCAGTACTTC.

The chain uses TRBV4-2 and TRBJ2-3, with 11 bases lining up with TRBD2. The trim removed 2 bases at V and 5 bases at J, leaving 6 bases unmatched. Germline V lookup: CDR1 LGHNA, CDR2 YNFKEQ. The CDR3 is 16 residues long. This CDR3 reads CASSQLTSGTLDTQYF. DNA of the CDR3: TGTGCCAGCAGCCAACTGACTAGCGGGACTCTAGATACGCAGTATTTT.

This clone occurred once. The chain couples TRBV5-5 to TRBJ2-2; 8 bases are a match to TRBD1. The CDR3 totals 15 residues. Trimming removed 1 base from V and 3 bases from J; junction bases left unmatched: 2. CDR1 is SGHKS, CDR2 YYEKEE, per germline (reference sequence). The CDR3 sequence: CASSLWTGYTGELFF. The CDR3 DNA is TGTGCCAGCAGCTTGTGGACAGGGTACACCGGGGAGCTGTTTTTT.

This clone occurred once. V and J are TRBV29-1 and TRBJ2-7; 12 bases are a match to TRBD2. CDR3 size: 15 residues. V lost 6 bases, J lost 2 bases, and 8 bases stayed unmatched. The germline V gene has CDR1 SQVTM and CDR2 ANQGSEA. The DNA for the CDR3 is TGCAGCGTAGTACTAGCGGGAGGACTCCCCTACGAGCAGTACTTC. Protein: CSVVLAGGLPYEQYF.

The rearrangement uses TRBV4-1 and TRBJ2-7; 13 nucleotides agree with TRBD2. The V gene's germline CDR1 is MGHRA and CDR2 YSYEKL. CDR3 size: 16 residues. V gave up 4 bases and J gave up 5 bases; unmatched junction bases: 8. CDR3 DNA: TGCGCCAGCAGCCTCACTAGCGGGAGGGCCCTGGACGAGCAGTACTTC. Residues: CASSLTSGRALDEQYF.

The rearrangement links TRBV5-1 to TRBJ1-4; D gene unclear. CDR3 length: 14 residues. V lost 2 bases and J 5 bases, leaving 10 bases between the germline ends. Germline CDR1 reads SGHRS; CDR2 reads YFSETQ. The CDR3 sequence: CASSFEGRNEKLFF. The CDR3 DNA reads TGCGCCAGCAGCTTCGAGGGCCGGAATGAAAAACTGTTTTTT.

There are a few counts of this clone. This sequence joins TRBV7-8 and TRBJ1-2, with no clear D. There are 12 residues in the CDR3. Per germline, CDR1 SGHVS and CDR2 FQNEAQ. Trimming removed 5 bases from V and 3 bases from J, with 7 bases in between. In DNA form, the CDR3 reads TGTGCCAGCAGCCCAGGTGACTATGGCTACACCTTC. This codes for CASSPGDYGYTF.

The CDR3 protein is CASSKLAGGTDTQYF. The CDR3 nucleotides read TGTGCCAGCAGCAAACTAGCGGGAGGAACAGATACGCAGTATTTT. The rearrangement links TRBV9 to TRBJ2-3; 12 bases align to TRBD2. The CDR3 is made up of 15 amino acids. The trim removed 4 bases at V and 3 bases at J, leaving 3 bases unmatched. Looked up from germline, CDR1 is SGDLS and CDR2 is YYNGEE.

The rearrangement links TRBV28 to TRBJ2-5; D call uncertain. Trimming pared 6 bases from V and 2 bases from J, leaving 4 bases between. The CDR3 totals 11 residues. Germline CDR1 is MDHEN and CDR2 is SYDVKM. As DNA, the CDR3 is TGTGCCAGCAGGGAGCAAGAGACCCAGTACTTC. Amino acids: CASREQETQYF. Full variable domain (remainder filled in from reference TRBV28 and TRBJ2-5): DVKVTQSSRYLVKRTGEKVFLECVQDMDHENMFWYRQDPGLGLRLIYFSYDVKMKEKGDIPEGYSVSREKKERFSLILESASTNQTSMYLCASREQETQYFGPGTRLLVL.

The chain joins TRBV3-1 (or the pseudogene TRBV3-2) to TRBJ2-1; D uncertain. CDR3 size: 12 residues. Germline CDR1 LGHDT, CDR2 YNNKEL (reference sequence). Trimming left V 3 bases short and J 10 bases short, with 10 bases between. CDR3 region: CASSHAREEQFF. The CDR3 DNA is TGTGCCAGCAGCCACGCGCGTGAGGAGCAGTTCTTC.

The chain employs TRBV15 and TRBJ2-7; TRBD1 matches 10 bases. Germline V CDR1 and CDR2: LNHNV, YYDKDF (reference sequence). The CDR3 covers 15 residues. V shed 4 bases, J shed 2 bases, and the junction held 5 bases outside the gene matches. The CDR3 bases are TGTGCCACCAGCAAAGACAGGGGGCCTACCTACGAGCAGTACTTC. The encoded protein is CATSKDRGPTYEQYF.

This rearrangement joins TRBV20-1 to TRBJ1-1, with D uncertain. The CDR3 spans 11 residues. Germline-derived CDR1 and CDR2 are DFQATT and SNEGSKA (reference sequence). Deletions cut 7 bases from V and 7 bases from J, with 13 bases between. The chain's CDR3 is CSVSASNEAFF. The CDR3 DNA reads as TGCAGTGTGAGTGCGTCCAATGAAGCTTTCTTT.

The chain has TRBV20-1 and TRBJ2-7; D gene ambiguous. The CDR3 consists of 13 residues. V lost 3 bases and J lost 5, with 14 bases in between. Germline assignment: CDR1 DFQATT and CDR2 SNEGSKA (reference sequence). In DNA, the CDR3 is TGCAGTGCTAGTAGTCACTATAAAGACGAGCAGTACTTC. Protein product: CSASSHYKDEQYF.

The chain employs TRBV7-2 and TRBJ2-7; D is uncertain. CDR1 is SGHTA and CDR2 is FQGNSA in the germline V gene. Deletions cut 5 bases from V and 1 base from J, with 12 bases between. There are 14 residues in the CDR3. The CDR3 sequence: CASSPRAVSYEQYF. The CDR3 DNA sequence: TGTGCCAGCAGCCCAAGAGCTGTGTCCTACGAGCAGTACTTC.

CDR3 region: CASSQAPLGEVTDTQYF. The CDR3 region has the DNA TGCGCCAGCAGCCAAGCTCCTCTGGGGGAGGTCACAGATACGCAGTATTTT. This chain connects TRBV4-1 to TRBJ2-3, with a tentative D call TRBD2 (6 bases). Germline V CDR1 and CDR2: MGHRA, YSYEKL. The CDR3 runs to 17 residues. The V end lost 1 base, the J end lost 2 bases, and 16 bases lay between the germline ends.

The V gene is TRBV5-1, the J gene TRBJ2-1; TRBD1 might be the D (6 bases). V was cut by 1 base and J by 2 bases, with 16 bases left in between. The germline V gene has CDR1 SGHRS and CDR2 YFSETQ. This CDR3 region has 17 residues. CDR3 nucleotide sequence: TGCGCCAGCAGCTTGACACCGACAGGTAGGACCTACAATGAGCAGTTCTTC. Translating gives CASSLTPTGRTYNEQFF.

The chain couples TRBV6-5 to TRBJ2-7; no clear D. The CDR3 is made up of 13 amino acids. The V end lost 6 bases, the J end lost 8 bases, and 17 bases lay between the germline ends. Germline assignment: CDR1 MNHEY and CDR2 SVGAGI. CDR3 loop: CASRVNPDIQQYF. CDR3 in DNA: TGTGCCAGCAGAGTAAACCCTGACATCCAGCAGTACTTC.

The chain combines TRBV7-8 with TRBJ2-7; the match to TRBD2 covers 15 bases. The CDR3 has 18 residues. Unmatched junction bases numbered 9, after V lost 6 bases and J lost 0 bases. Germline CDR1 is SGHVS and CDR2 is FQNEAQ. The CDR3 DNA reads TGTGCCAGCAGATGGGGACTAGCGGGAGGCTCAAGCTCCTACGAGCAGTACTTC. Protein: CASRWGLAGGSSSYEQYF.

The CDR3 is CASGLPPRTSGTCEQFF. The CDR3 nucleotides read TGTGCTAGTGGTTTGCCCCCTCGGACTAGCGGGACTTGTGAGCAGTTCTTC. This chain connects TRBV12-5 to TRBJ2-1; 12 nucleotides align to TRBD2. CDR3 length: 17 amino acids. Germline V gene lookup returns CDR1 LGHNT and CDR2 FRNRAP. With V trimmed by 2 bases and J by 9 bases, 11 bases remained unmatched.

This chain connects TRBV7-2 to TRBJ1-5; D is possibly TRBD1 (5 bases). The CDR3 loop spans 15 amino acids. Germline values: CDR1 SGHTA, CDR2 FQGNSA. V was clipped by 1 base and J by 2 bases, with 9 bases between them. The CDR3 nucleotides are TGTGCCAGCAGCTTAGGCAGGGAACGCAATCAGCCCCAGCATTTT. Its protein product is CASSLGRERNQPQHF.

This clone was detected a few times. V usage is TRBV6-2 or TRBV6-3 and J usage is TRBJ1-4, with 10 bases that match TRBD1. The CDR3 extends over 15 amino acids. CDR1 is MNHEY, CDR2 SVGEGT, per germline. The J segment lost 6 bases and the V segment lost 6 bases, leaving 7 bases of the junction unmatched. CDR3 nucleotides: TGTGCCAGCAGCAAACGAGGGACAGGGGATGAAAAACTGTTTTTT. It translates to CASSKRGTGDEKLFF.